The present TCR beta chain was sequenced within a study of shared clonotypes between healthy human individuals. Study-wide context: CD4 naive and CD4 memory each took three plates per donor, while CD8 naive took two and CD8 memory one.

Both subsets, CD45RA+ naive and CD45RA-negative memory, were split from the CD4+ cells. Sequencing used immunoSEQ multiplex PCR; TCRdb keeps in-frame clones, though not all of them. The sample holds 2 million to 2.5 million clones, roughly 96% seen once. Sequencing was performed on naive CD4+ T cells sorted from blood. Subset in this sample: CD45RA+ positively selected. This sequence originates from a man younger than 35 in good health.

This CDR3 reads CSAKTQFDTEAFF. CDR3 nucleotide sequence: TGCAGCGCAAAGACACAGTTTGATACTGAAGCTTTCTTT. The chain recombines TRBV29-1 with TRBJ1-1; no reliable D call. Looked up from germline, CDR1 is SQVTM and CDR2 is ANQGSEA. Trimming removed 7 bases from V and 5 bases from J, with 17 bases in between. This CDR3 spans 13 amino acids.